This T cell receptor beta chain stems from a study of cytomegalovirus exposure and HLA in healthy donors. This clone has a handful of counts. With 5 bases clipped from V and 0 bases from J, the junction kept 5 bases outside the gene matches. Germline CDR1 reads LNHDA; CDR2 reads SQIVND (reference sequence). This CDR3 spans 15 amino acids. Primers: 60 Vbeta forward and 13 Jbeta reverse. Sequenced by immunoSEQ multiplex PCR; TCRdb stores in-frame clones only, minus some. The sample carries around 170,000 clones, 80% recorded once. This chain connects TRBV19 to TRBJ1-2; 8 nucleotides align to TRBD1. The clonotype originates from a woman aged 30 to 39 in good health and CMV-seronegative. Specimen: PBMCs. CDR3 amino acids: CASSVDRGANYGYTF. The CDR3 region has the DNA TGTGCCAGTAGTGTTGACAGGGGTGCTAACTATGGCTACACCTTC.